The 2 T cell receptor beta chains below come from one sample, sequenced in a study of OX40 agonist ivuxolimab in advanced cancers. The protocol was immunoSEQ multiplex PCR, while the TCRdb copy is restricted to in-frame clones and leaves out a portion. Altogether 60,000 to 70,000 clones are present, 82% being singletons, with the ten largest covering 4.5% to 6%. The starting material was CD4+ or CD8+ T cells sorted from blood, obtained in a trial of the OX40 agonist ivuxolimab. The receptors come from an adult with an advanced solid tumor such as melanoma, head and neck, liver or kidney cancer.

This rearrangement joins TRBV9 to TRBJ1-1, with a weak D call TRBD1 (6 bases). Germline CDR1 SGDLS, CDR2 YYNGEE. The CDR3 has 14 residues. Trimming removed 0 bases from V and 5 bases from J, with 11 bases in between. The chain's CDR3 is CASSVDQGRTEAFF. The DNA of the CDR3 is TGTGCCAGCAGCGTAGACCAGGGGCGGACTGAAGCTTTCTTT.

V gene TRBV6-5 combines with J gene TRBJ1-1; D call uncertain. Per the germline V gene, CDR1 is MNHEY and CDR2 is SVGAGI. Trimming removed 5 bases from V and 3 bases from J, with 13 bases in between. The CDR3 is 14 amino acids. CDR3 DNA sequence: TGTGCCAGCAGTGACGTATGGGGTGACACTGAAGCTTTCTTT. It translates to CASSDVWGDTEAFF.